This TCR beta chain was sequenced in a study of blood T cell repertoires in COVID-19. The overall study: The United States, Italy and Spain were the sources of the acute and convalescent COVID-19 samples. PBMCs, B-cell-depleted T cells, or T cells provided the cDNA or gDNA that made up the material.

V was shortened by 5 bases and J by 6 bases, with 19 bases between the two germline ends. The CDR3 consists of 15 residues. CDR1 is MDHEN, CDR2 SYDVKM, per germline. Per the original methods: Researchers report that nucleated cell counts were estimated from reference gene primer amplification. Generated by immunoSEQ multiplex PCR, the TCRdb table keeps only in-frame clones and is missing some. That table furnishes V, J and clone size, whereas the DNA furnished D and trimming. The sample has some 71,000 clones, 80% to 90% seen once. This sequence joins TRBV28 and TRBJ1-1; D ambiguous. The source material was peripheral blood. This clonotype was obtained from a woman aged 45-60 years with acute or convalescent COVID-19. The CDR3 DNA is TGTGCCAGCAGTCAGATATTCCGAAGCGGCCCTGAAGCTTTCTTT. Amino acid sequence: CASSQIFRSGPEAFF.